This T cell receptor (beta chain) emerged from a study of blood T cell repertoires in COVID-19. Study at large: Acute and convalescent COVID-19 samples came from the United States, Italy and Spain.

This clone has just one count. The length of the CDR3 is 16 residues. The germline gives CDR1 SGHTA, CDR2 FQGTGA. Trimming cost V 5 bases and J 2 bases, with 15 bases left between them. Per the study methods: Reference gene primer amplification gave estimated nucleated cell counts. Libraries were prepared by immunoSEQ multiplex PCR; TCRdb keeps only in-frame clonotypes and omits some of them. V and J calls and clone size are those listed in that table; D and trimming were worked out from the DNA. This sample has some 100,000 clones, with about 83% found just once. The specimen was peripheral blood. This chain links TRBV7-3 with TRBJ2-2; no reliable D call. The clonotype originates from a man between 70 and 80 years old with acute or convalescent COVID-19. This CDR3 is CASSARSRQNTGELFF. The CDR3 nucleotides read TGTGCCAGCAGCGCGAGAAGCAGACAAAACACCGGGGAGCTGTTTTTT.